These T cell receptor beta chains were read from a single sample in a study of technical replicates of blood from a handful of donors. Data came from immunoSEQ multiplex PCR; TCRdb stores just in-frame clones and leaves some out. This table holds approximately 87,000 clones, approximately 95% found once. Sequencing was done on a sample of T cells isolated from PBMCs. The receptors derive from a human donor in good health. CDR3s include the opening cysteine and the closing phenylalanine or tryptophan. Fields, in order: clone size, J gene, D gene, V gene, CDR3 DNA, CDR3 protein. D genes are given only for firm matches. The listing skips clone size in some rows; elsewhere it reads once, few, many or a size class.

clone size: NA; J gene: TRBJ1-4; D gene: NA; V gene: TRBV11-2; CDR3 DNA: TGTGCCAGCAGCTTCGTTCGTAATGAAAAACTGTTTTTT; CDR3 protein: CASSFVRNEKLFF
clone size: NA; J gene: TRBJ2-2; D gene: TRBD2; V gene: TRBV6-4; CDR3 DNA: TGTGCCAGCACTAGCGGGAGCACCGGGGAGCTGTTTTTT; CDR3 protein: CASTSGSTGELFF
clone size: once; J gene: TRBJ1-1; D gene: NA; V gene: TRBV14; CDR3 DNA: TGTGCCAGCAGCCCGGGACATCCAAGCACTGAAGCTTTCTTT; CDR3 protein: CASSPGHPSTEAFF
clone size: NA; J gene: TRBJ2-1; D gene: TRBD2; V gene: TRBV2; CDR3 DNA: TGTGCCAGCAGTGGGGCCGGGACTAGCGAATTCGATGAGCAGTTCTTC; CDR3 protein: CASSGAGTSEFDEQFF
clone size: NA; J gene: TRBJ1-1; D gene: NA; V gene: TRBV7-9; CDR3 DNA: TGTGCCAGCAGCTTAGGCGTGGACACTGAAGCTTTCTTT; CDR3 protein: CASSLGVDTEAFF
clone size: NA; J gene: TRBJ1-2; D gene: TRBD1; V gene: TRBV10-3; CDR3 DNA: TGTGCCATCCCGGGACAGGGAATTGTCTATGGCTACACCTTC; CDR3 protein: CAIPGQGIVYGYTF
clone size: NA; J gene: TRBJ1-1; D gene: NA; V gene: TRBV2; CDR3 DNA: TGTGCCAGCAGTCCTGGGCGGGGATGGACTGAAGCTTTCTTT; CDR3 protein: CASSPGRGWTEAFF
clone size: NA; J gene: TRBJ1-6; D gene: NA; V gene: TRBV6-1; CDR3 DNA: TGTGCCAGCAGTGAATTCAGGGGTAGTAATTCACCCCTCCACTTT; CDR3 protein: CASSEFRGSNSPLHF
clone size: NA; J gene: TRBJ2-5; D gene: TRBD2; V gene: TRBV7-2; CDR3 DNA: TGTGCCAGCAGCTTAGGGGGGGGGAGACAGACCCAGTACTTC; CDR3 protein: CASSLGGGRQTQYF
clone size: NA; J gene: TRBJ1-5; D gene: NA; V gene: TRBV28; CDR3 DNA: TGTGCCAGCGGACTCGTTCCCCAGCATTTT; CDR3 protein: CASGLVPQHF
clone size: NA; J gene: TRBJ2-1; D gene: NA; V gene: TRBV15; CDR3 DNA: TGTGCCACCAGCAGAACGACGGGCTACAATGAGCAGTTCTTC; CDR3 protein: CATSRTTGYNEQFF
clone size: NA; J gene: TRBJ2-2; D gene: TRBD1; V gene: TRBV4-1; CDR3 DNA: TGCGCCAGCAGCCAAGTGGACAGGGATACCGGGGAGCTGTTTTTT; CDR3 protein: CASSQVDRDTGELFF
clone size: NA; J gene: TRBJ2-7; D gene: NA; V gene: TRBV29-1; CDR3 DNA: TGCAGCGTTGGATCGGACTTATACGAGCAGTACTTC; CDR3 protein: CSVGSDLYEQYF
clone size: NA; J gene: TRBJ2-5; D gene: NA; V gene: TRBV5-6; CDR3 DNA: TGTGCCAGCAGCTTGGGTAGTCTGTCAGAGACCCAGTACTTC; CDR3 protein: CASSLGSLSETQYF
clone size: NA; J gene: TRBJ1-5; D gene: NA; V gene: TRBV9; CDR3 DNA: TGTGCCAGCAGCGTAGGGGCGGGGGATCAGCCCCAGCATTTT; CDR3 protein: CASSVGAGDQPQHF
clone size: NA; J gene: TRBJ2-7; D gene: TRBD2; V gene: TRBV9; CDR3 DNA: TGTGCCAGCAGCCAACTAGCGGGAGGGACCTACGAGCAGTACTTC; CDR3 protein: CASSQLAGGTYEQYF
clone size: NA; J gene: TRBJ2-5; D gene: TRBD2; V gene: TRBV11-3; CDR3 DNA: TGTGCCAGCACCTCACACAGCGGGAGTCGAGAGACCCAGTACTTC; CDR3 protein: CASTSHSGSRETQYF